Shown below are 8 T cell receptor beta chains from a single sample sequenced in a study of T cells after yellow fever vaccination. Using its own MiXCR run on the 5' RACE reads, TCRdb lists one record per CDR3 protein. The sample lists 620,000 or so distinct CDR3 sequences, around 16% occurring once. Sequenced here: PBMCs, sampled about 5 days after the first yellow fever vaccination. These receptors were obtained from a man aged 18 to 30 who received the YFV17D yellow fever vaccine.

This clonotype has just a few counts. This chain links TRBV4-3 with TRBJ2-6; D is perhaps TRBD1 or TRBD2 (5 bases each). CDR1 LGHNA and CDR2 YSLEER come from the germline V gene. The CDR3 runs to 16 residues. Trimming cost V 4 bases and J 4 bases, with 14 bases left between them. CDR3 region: CASSRILGTGANVLTF. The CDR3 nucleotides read TGCGCCAGCAGCCGAATATTGGGGACCGGGGCCAACGTCCTGACTTTC.

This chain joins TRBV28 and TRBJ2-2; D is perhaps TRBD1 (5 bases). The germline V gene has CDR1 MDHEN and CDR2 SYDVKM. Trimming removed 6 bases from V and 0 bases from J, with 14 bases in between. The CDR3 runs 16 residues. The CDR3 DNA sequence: TGTGCCAGCAGCCCGGCCGACAGCGCGAACACCGGGGAGCTGTTTTTT. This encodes CASSPADSANTGELFF.

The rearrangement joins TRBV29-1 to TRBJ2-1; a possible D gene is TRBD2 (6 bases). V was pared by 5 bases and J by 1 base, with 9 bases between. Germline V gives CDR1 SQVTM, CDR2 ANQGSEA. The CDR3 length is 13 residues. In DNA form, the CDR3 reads TGCAGCGTTTTCGGGGGATCCTACAATGAGCAGTTCTTC. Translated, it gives CSVFGGSYNEQFF.

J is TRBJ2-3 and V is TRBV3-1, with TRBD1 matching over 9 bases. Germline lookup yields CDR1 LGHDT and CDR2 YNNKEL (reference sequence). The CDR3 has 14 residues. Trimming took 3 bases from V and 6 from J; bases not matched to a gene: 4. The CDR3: CASSQGTGWDTQYF. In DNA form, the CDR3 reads TGTGCCAGCAGCCAGGGGACAGGGTGGGATACGCAGTATTTT.

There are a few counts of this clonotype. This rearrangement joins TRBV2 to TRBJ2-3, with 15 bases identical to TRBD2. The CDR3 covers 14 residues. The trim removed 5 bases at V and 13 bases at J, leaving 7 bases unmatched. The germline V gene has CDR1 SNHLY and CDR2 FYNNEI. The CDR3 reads CASSIGLAGGLKYF. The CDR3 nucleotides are TGTGCCAGCAGTATCGGACTAGCGGGGGGGCTGAAGTATTTT. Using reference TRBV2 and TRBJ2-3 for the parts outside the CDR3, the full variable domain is EPEVTQTPSHQVTQMGQEVILRCVPISNHLYFYWYRQILGQKVEFLVSFYNNEISEKSEIFDDQFSVERPDGSNFTLKIRSTKLEDSAMYFCASSIGLAGGLKYFGPGTRLTVL.

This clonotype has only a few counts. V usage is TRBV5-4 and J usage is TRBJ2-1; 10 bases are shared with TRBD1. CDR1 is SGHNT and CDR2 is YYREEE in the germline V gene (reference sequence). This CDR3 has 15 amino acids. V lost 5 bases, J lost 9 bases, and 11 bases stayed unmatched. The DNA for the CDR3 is TGTGCCAGCAGTTCGACCGGGACAGGGGTCAGTGAGCAGTTCTTC. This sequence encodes CASSSTGTGVSEQFF.

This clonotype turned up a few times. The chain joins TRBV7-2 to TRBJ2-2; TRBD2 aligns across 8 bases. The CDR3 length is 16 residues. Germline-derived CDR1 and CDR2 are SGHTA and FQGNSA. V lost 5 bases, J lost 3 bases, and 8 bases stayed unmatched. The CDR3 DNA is TGTGCCAGCAGCCCCGGAGGGCGGGGGGACACCGGGGAGCTGTTTTTT. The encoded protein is CASSPGGRGDTGELFF.

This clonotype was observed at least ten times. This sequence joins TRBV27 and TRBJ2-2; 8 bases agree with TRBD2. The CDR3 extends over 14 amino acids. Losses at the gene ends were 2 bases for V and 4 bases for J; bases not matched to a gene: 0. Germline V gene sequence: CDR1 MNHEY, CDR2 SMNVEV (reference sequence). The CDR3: CASSLGLATGELFF. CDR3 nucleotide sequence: TGTGCCAGCAGTTTAGGACTAGCCACCGGGGAGCTGTTTTTT.